These 32 T cell receptor beta chains came from one sample sequenced in a study of blood T cell repertoires in COVID-19. The table came from immunoSEQ multiplex PCR; TCRdb's copy has only in-frame clones and leaves some out. The sample carries some 66,000 clones, less than 85% recorded once. The sample consisted of peripheral blood. The origin of the receptors is a man aged 55 to 69 with acute or convalescent COVID-19.

This chain connects TRBV5-8 to TRBJ2-3; TRBD1 agrees at 7 bases. The CDR3 runs to 14 residues. Germline V gene data show CDR1 as SGHTS and CDR2 as YDEGEE. V trimming: 4 bases; J trimming: 0 bases; junction bases outside the gene matches: 2. The CDR3 region is CASSLTGSTDTQYF. The DNA for the CDR3 is TGTGCCAGCAGCCTGACAGGGAGCACAGATACGCAGTATTTT. The full variable domain, completed using reference TRBV5-8 and TRBJ2-3, is EAGVTQSPTHLIKTRGQQATLRCSPISGHTSVYWYQQALGLGLQFLLWYDEGEERNRGNFPPRFSGRQFPNYSSELNVNALELEDSALYLCASSLTGSTDTQYFGPGTRLTVL.

The chain recombines TRBV24-1 with TRBJ2-5; a possible D gene is TRBD1 (6 bases). The V end was cut by 4 bases, the J end by 4 bases, with 18 bases between. The V gene's germline CDR1 is KGHDR and CDR2 SFDVKD. CDR3 length: 16 amino acids. The CDR3 reads CATSDPTPQGRETQYF. CDR3 in DNA: TGTGCCACCAGTGACCCGACCCCACAGGGCCGAGAGACCCAGTACTTC.

V gene TRBV6-5 combines with J gene TRBJ1-1, with D possibly matching TRBD1 (5 bases). CDR1 and CDR2 (germline): MNHEY, SVGAGI. The V gene lost 5 bases and the J gene lost 1 base, with 14 bases spanning the gap. This CDR3 comprises 15 residues. This chain's CDR3 is CASSPQLGANTEAFF. The CDR3 DNA follows: TGTGCCAGCAGTCCCCAATTAGGGGCGAACACTGAAGCTTTCTTT.

The CDR3 bases are TGTGCCAGCAGTTTTATAGCGGGGGGAACAGATACGCAGTATTTT. Translating gives CASSFIAGGTDTQYF. The chain recombines TRBV27 with TRBJ2-3, with 10 positions matching TRBD2. The germline V gene encodes CDR1 MNHEY and CDR2 SMNVEV (reference sequence). The CDR3 totals 15 residues. After removal of 3 bases from V and 3 bases from J, the junction contained 3 bases not matched to a gene.

This clone has only one observation. V gene TRBV6-5 combines with J gene TRBJ1-2, with 7 bases identical to TRBD1. The J segment lost 4 bases and the V segment lost 2 bases, leaving 4 bases of the junction unmatched. Germline values: CDR1 MNHEY, CDR2 SVGAGI. This CDR3 region has 14 residues. The CDR3 DNA sequence: TGTGCCAGCAGTTACCGGACAGGCGTCTATGGCTACACCTTC. Its protein product is CASSYRTGVYGYTF.

As for this clone: Other nucleotide sequences in the sample specify the same CDR3. V usage is TRBV3-1 (or the pseudogene TRBV3-2) and J usage is TRBJ2-3; D might be TRBD2 (7 bases). The CDR3 totals 15 residues. The V gene lost 4 bases and the J gene lost 2 bases, with 13 bases spanning the gap. Germline V gene lookup returns CDR1 LGHDT and CDR2 YNNKEL (reference sequence). The CDR3 loop reads CASSPRGGLTDTQYF. CDR3 sequence (DNA): TGTGCCAGCAGCCCGCGCGGGGGCCTCACAGATACGCAGTATTTT.

This clone has a single count. The chain carries TRBV4-1 and TRBJ2-7; D gene uncertain. V was trimmed by 2 bases and J by 0 bases, leaving 14 bases between them. CDR3 length: 16 amino acids. CDR1 and CDR2 from the germline V gene are MGHRA and YSYEKL. In DNA form, the CDR3 reads TGCGCCAGCAGCCAACTGATGTACGGTAGCTCCTACGAGCAGTACTTC. It specifies CASSQLMYGSSYEQYF.

This CDR3 is CASVKGQGNYGYTF. Here the CDR3 DNA reads TGTGCCAGCGTTAAGGGACAGGGGAACTATGGCTACACCTTC. The gene calls are TRBV7-2 and TRBJ1-2, with 10 positions matching TRBD1. V dropped 8 bases and J dropped 2; count of bases not matched to a gene: 5. The CDR3 spans 14 residues. Germline V gene sequence: CDR1 SGHTA, CDR2 FQGNSA.

This clone was observed once. This chain links TRBV4-3 with TRBJ2-1, with 8 bases fitting TRBD1. Germline V gives CDR1 LGHNA, CDR2 YSLEER. V gave up 5 bases and J gave up 8 bases; unmatched junction bases: 5. This CDR3 is 13 amino acids long. The CDR3, as DNA: TGCGCCAGCAGCTGGACAGGGAGCGATGAGCAGTTCTTC. Encoded protein: CASSWTGSDEQFF.

The V call is TRBV20-1, the J call TRBJ2-3; 12 bases are shared with TRBD2. Germline lookup yields CDR1 DFQATT and CDR2 SNEGSKA (reference sequence). CDR3 length equals 15 residues. J was trimmed by 1 base and V by 3 bases; bases with no gene match: 2. The CDR3 here is CSASRLAGGTDTQYF. The CDR3, as DNA: TGCAGTGCTAGTCGACTAGCGGGGGGCACAGATACGCAGTATTTT.

This chain links TRBV10-3 with TRBJ1-1; tentatively, D is TRBD1 (5 bases). The CDR3 spans 15 residues. Deletions cut 4 bases from V and 4 bases from J, with 16 bases between. The germline V gene encodes CDR1 ENHRY and CDR2 SYGVKD. Here the CDR3 reads CAISVDSSRGTEAFF. The CDR3 DNA sequence: TGTGCCATCAGTGTTGACAGTTCAAGGGGCACTGAAGCTTTCTTT.

This sequence joins TRBV30 and TRBJ1-2, with unresolved D. From germline, CDR1 is GTSNPN and CDR2 SVGIG (reference sequence). V gave up 0 bases and J gave up 0 bases, with 8 bases separating them. This CDR3 comprises 14 residues. CDR3 sequence: CAWSVYRTNYGYTF. The CDR3 DNA reads TGTGCCTGGAGTGTTTACAGAACTAACTATGGCTACACCTTC.

The CDR3 sequence: CASSHGRAQGSEAFF. In DNA, the CDR3 is TGTGCCAGCAGCCATGGCAGGGCCCAGGGGTCTGAAGCTTTCTTT. This rearrangement joins TRBV5-4 to TRBJ1-1; D possibly corresponds to TRBD1 (6 bases). The germline V and J ends were trimmed by 4 bases and 6 bases, with 19 bases remaining between them. Germline V gene data show CDR1 as SGHNT and CDR2 as YYREEE (reference sequence). The CDR3 contains 15 residues.

The CDR3 region is CASSYAGGNTGELFF. The CDR3 DNA reads as TGTGCCAGCAGTTACGCAGGGGGGAACACCGGGGAGCTGTTTTTT. The gene calls are TRBV6-5 and TRBJ2-2, with 7 bases aligning to TRBD1. Germline V gene data show CDR1 as MNHEY and CDR2 as SVGAGI. This CDR3 region has 15 residues. The V and J ends lost 2 bases and 1 base, in that order; junction bases with no gene match: 1.

The genes are TRBV5-4 and TRBJ1-1; D unresolved. Germline values: CDR1 SGHNT, CDR2 YYREEE (reference sequence). The CDR3 runs to 13 residues. With 0 bases removed from V and 3 bases from J, the gap between germline ends came to 6 bases. CDR3 in amino acids: CASSLDPDTEAFF. The CDR3 DNA reads as TGTGCCAGCAGCTTGGACCCGGACACTGAAGCTTTCTTT.

This clone has a handful of counts. The chain is built from TRBV24-1 and TRBJ2-1; 8 nucleotides line up with TRBD2. V was pared by 3 bases and J by 5 bases, with 8 bases of the junction left unmatched. The V gene's germline CDR1 is KGHDR and CDR2 SFDVKD. The CDR3 has 16 residues. The CDR3 spells CATSDPAAGGNNEQFF. DNA of the CDR3: TGTGCCACCAGTGATCCCGCGGCGGGGGGCAACAATGAGCAGTTCTTC.

The chain links TRBV5-4 to TRBJ1-2, with a possible D match to TRBD1 (6 bases). V gave up 4 bases and J gave up 5 bases, with 21 bases separating them. The CDR3 contains 16 residues. The germline gives CDR1 SGHNT, CDR2 YYREEE (reference sequence). DNA for the CDR3: TGTGCCAGCAGCATCCGATCTAACAGGGTATTTTATGGCTACACCTTC. Protein sequence: CASSIRSNRVFYGYTF.

To note about this clone: The identical CDR3 is also encoded by other nucleotide sequences in the sample. V and J are TRBV7-9 and TRBJ1-2, with a tentative D call TRBD1 (6 bases). V was clipped by 2 bases and J by 8 bases, with 15 bases between them. This CDR3 is built from 14 residues. Germline-derived CDR1 and CDR2 are SEHNR and FQNEAQ (reference sequence). In nucleotides, the CDR3 is TGTGCCAGCAGCTTATTTGGCGCAGGGGACGGCTACACCTTC. Translation gives CASSLFGAGDGYTF. The full variable domain, rest sourced from reference TRBV7-9 and TRBJ1-2, is DTGVSQNPRHKITKRGQNVTFRCDPISEHNRLYWYRQTLGQGPEFLTYFQNEAQLEKSRLLSDRFSAERPKGSFSTLEIQRTEQGDSAMYLCASSLFGAGDGYTFGSGTRLTVV.

This clone has just one count. The chain recombines TRBV6-1 with TRBJ1-5; TRBD1 might be the D (6 bases). Germline assignment: CDR1 MNHNS and CDR2 SASEGT. This CDR3 is built from 13 residues. Trimming stripped 1 base from V and 5 bases from J, with 6 bases between. The CDR3 sequence: CASSEGTDQPQHF. CDR3 coding DNA: TGTGCCAGCAGTGAAGGGACAGATCAGCCCCAGCATTTT.

The V call is TRBV24-1, the J call TRBJ1-5; D might be TRBD1 (6 bases). The V end lost 3 bases, the J end lost 8 bases, and 13 bases lay between the germline ends. Germline V CDR1 and CDR2: KGHDR, SFDVKD. This CDR3 is built from 14 residues. The CDR3 DNA follows: TGTGCCACCAGTGATAACAGGGCCTCCGAGCCCCAGCATTTT. The encoded protein is CATSDNRASEPQHF.

The rearrangement uses TRBV6-5 and TRBJ2-5, with D tentatively TRBD2 (5 bases). This CDR3 region has 12 residues. Trimming removed 6 bases from V and 3 bases from J, with 8 bases in between. Germline V gives CDR1 MNHEY, CDR2 SVGAGI. The CDR3 coding sequence is TGTGCCAGCAGCGGGAACAAAGAGACCCAGTACTTC. Translating gives CASSGNKETQYF.

This chain connects TRBV25-1 to TRBJ1-1; D unclear. V lost 4 bases and J lost 7, with 16 bases in between. CDR3 length equals 14 residues. Per the germline V gene, CDR1 is MGHDK and CDR2 is SYGVNS. The CDR3 region has the DNA TGTGCCAGCAGTGCCTACCGTGCGGGCCATGAAGCTTTCTTT. Amino acid sequence: CASSAYRAGHEAFF.

CDR3 in DNA: TGTGCCAGCAGCTTACACCGGCAGACTAGCACAGATACGCAGTATTTT. This codes for CASSLHRQTSTDTQYF. The V call is TRBV11-3, the J call TRBJ2-3; D remains unclear. Germline CDR1 reads SGHNT; CDR2 reads YENEEA. V was pared by 2 bases and J by 0 bases, with 12 bases between. This CDR3 has 16 residues.

V gene TRBV6-5 combines with J gene TRBJ1-5, with 7 positions matching TRBD1. CDR3 length: 14 residues. V was clipped by 6 bases and J by 6 bases; unmatched bases: 8. CDR1 MNHEY and CDR2 SVGAGI come from the germline V gene. The CDR3 spells CASRLTGPGQPQHF. The CDR3 DNA follows: TGTGCCAGCAGACTGACAGGGCCCGGTCAGCCCCAGCATTTT.

A single count supports this clone. The J gene is TRBJ1-1, the V gene TRBV10-3; D unresolved. The CDR3 length is 11 residues. Trimming removed 4 bases at V and 2 bases at J, with 2 bases between. Germline lookup yields CDR1 ENHRY and CDR2 SYGVKD. For the CDR3, the DNA is TGTGCCATCAGTGCTAACACTGAAGCTTTCTTT. It codes for CAISANTEAFF.

The chain has TRBV27 and TRBJ2-3; D gene uncertain. The V end was cut by 3 bases, the J end by 2 bases, with 12 bases between. Per the germline V gene, CDR1 is MNHEY and CDR2 is SMNVEV (reference sequence). The CDR3 extends over 15 amino acids. The CDR3 DNA is TGTGCCAGCAGTTTCCTACAGAAATCCACAGATACGCAGTATTTT. Its protein product is CASSFLQKSTDTQYF.

This clone was seen just once. The chain uses TRBV27 and TRBJ1-1; D ambiguous. There are 13 residues in the CDR3. The V and J ends lost 5 bases and 1 base respectively, with 8 bases between them. Germline V gene data show CDR1 as MNHEY and CDR2 as SMNVEV (reference sequence). CDR3 region: CASSPRENTEAFF. The CDR3 DNA reads as TGTGCCAGCAGTCCGCGGGAGAACACTGAAGCTTTCTTT.

The chain combines TRBV27 with TRBJ1-5, with unresolved D. Germline-derived CDR1 and CDR2 are MNHEY and SMNVEV (reference sequence). The length of the CDR3 is 15 residues. V lost 2 bases and J lost 9, with 17 bases in between. CDR3 protein: CASSLVGQPGWPQHF. CDR3 DNA: TGTGCCAGCAGTTTAGTTGGGCAGCCGGGGTGGCCCCAGCATTTT.

V is TRBV11-3 and J is TRBJ1-2; 9 nucleotides line up with TRBD1. Germline CDR1 reads SGHNT; CDR2 reads YENEEA. Trimming removed 3 bases from V and 6 bases from J; junction bases left unmatched: 8. The length of the CDR3 is 15 residues. The CDR3 here is CASSFWSQGANGYTF. The CDR3 DNA reads as TGTGCCAGCAGCTTCTGGTCACAGGGGGCGAATGGCTACACCTTC.

The chain recombines TRBV19 with TRBJ2-7; the D gene is possibly TRBD2 (6 bases). The CDR3 contains 15 residues. V was pared by 4 bases and J by 0 bases, with 13 bases between. In germline, CDR1 is LNHDA, CDR2 SQIVND (reference sequence). CDR3 coding DNA: TGTGCCAGTAGTAATGGGTTGGGGGGCTCCTACGAGCAGTACTTC. Protein: CASSNGLGGSYEQYF.

The chain carries TRBV15 and TRBJ1-3; 8 nucleotides align to TRBD1. CDR1 is LNHNV and CDR2 is YYDKDF in the germline V gene (reference sequence). CDR3 length: 16 amino acids. V was pared by 0 bases and J by 4 bases, with 5 bases of the junction left unmatched. The CDR3 bases are TGTGCCACCAGCAGAGATGGCAGGGGGCACGGAAACACCATATATTTT. This encodes CATSRDGRGHGNTIYF.

The genes are TRBV5-1 and TRBJ1-4, with 8 positions matching TRBD1. Germline CDR1 reads SGHRS; CDR2 reads YFSETQ. This CDR3 spans 15 amino acids. The V gene end was trimmed by 4 bases and the J gene end by 5 bases; junction bases not matched to a gene: 7. CDR3 sequence reads: CASSAGGTGNEKLFF. In DNA form, the CDR3 reads TGCGCCAGCAGCGCCGGCGGGACAGGCAATGAAAAACTGTTTTTT.